The 22 T cell receptor beta chains presented below share a single source sample, sequenced in a study of shared clonotypes between healthy human individuals. TCRdb keeps only in-frame clones here, not all; method: immunoSEQ multiplex PCR. The sample gives about 2 million clones, less than 95% of which show up once; around 1.2% is in the top ten. CD45RO-negative, CCR7-selected cells formed the naive CD8 fraction, which excluded terminally differentiated effector memory CD45RA+ cells. Sequencing was performed on naive CD8+ T cells sorted from blood. These receptor sequences come from a man in his late teens or twenties in good health.

The chain recombines TRBV28 with TRBJ1-1; D possibly corresponds to TRBD1 (5 bases). Germline CDR1 and CDR2: MDHEN and SYDVKM. V was pared by 4 bases and J by 1 base, with 13 bases between. The CDR3 is made up of 15 amino acids. This CDR3 reads CASSSEAGGNTEAFF. CDR3 bases: TGTGCCAGCAGTTCAGAGGCCGGGGGGAACACTGAAGCTTTCTTT.

V gene TRBV2 combines with J gene TRBJ1-4; 8 bases match TRBD1. V lost 5 bases and J lost 7; bases outside the gene matches: 12. This CDR3 is built from 16 residues. Germline loops: CDR1 SNHLY, CDR2 FYNNEI. CDR3 sequence (DNA): TGTGCCAGCAGTCTCGAGGCGGACAGGGTGGTTGAAAAACTGTTTTTT. This gives the protein CASSLEADRVVEKLFF.

V gene TRBV5-1 combines with J gene TRBJ1-1; D is undetermined. The CDR3 is made up of 14 amino acids. The germline V gene encodes CDR1 SGHRS and CDR2 YFSETQ. Trimming took 1 base from V and 1 from J, leaving 8 bases between them. CDR3 coding DNA: TGCGCCAGCAGCTTGTCTGGGTGGAACACTGAAGCTTTCTTT. Residues: CASSLSGWNTEAFF. The entire variable domain, with the rest obtained from reference TRBV5-1 and TRBJ1-1, is as follows: KAGVTQTPRYLIKTRGQQVTLSCSPISGHRSVSWYQQTPGQGLQFLFEYFSETQRNKGNFPGRFSGRQFSNSRSEMNVSTLELGDSALYLCASSLSGWNTEAFFGQGTRLTVV.

The chain combines TRBV2 with TRBJ1-1, with D unclear. The germline V and J ends were trimmed by 5 bases and 0 bases, with 13 bases remaining between them. There are 15 residues in the CDR3. CDR1 is SNHLY and CDR2 is FYNNEI in the germline V gene. In DNA form, the CDR3 reads TGTGCCAGCAGTTATAACGTAGGGATGAACACTGAAGCTTTCTTT. Amino acids: CASSYNVGMNTEAFF.

This clone was observed a single time. The V gene is TRBV2, the J gene TRBJ2-5; D might be TRBD2 (5 bases). CDR1 and CDR2 (germline): SNHLY, FYNNEI. V lost 3 bases to trimming and J lost 5 bases, with 10 bases between them. The CDR3 runs 13 residues. Written as DNA, the CDR3 is TGTGCCAGCAGTGACACGCCGGGGGAGACCCAGTACTTC. As protein: CASSDTPGETQYF.

Of note for this clone: In the same sample, other DNA sequences code for this CDR3. The gene calls are TRBV27 and TRBJ1-2; perhaps TRBD1 as D (5 bases). This CDR3 has 14 amino acids. CDR1 and CDR2 (germline): MNHEY, SMNVEV (reference sequence). The germline V and J ends were trimmed by 2 bases and 5 bases, with 12 bases remaining between them. Here the CDR3 reads CASSLTGTLYGYTF. The CDR3 DNA reads TGTGCCAGCAGTTTAACCGGGACCTTATATGGCTACACCTTC.

J is TRBJ2-7 and V is TRBV10-3; 9 bases agree with TRBD1. The CDR3 totals 13 residues. Germline lookup yields CDR1 ENHRY and CDR2 SYGVKD. The V gene end was trimmed by 9 bases and the J gene end by 6 bases; junction bases not matched to a gene: 9. In DNA form, the CDR3 reads TGTGCCATACGGACAGGGGTGTCTAGCGAGCAGTACTTC. As protein: CAIRTGVSSEQYF.

CDR3 loop: CASSPIGGVGAQPQHF. CDR3 sequence (DNA): TGTGCCAGCAGCCCCATTGGGGGCGTGGGGGCTCAGCCCCAGCATTTT. J is TRBJ1-5 and V is TRBV27, with a tentative D call TRBD1 (6 bases). Looked up from germline, CDR1 is MNHEY and CDR2 is SMNVEV (reference sequence). The V gene lost 6 bases and the J gene lost 6 bases, with 21 bases spanning the gap. The length of the CDR3 is 16 residues.

The V call is TRBV5-6, the J call TRBJ1-3; TRBD1 aligns across 7 bases. V trimming: 1 base; J trimming: 0 bases; junction bases outside the gene matches: 4. Germline values: CDR1 SGHDT, CDR2 YYEEEE. The CDR3 extends over 16 amino acids. The CDR3 region has the DNA TGTGCCAGCAGCTTGCCAGGGGGATCCTCTGGAAACACCATATATTTT. Protein sequence: CASSLPGGSSGNTIYF.

The CDR3 loop reads CASKASGSYEQYF. The CDR3, as DNA: TGTGCCAGCAAGGCTAGCGGGAGCTACGAGCAGTACTTC. The chain couples TRBV6-4 to TRBJ2-7, with 10 positions matching TRBD2. Per germline, CDR1 MRHNA and CDR2 SNTAGT. V dropped 7 bases and J dropped 3; count of bases not matched to a gene: 3. This CDR3 is built from 13 residues.

The chain has TRBV19 and TRBJ2-7, with D perhaps TRBD1 (7 bases). This CDR3 has 15 residues. V was shortened by 1 base and J by 3 bases, with 13 bases between the two germline ends. Germline lookup yields CDR1 LNHDA and CDR2 SQIVND (reference sequence). The DNA for the CDR3 is TGTGCCAGTAGTATAGCGGGGGACAGCTTCTACGAGCAGTACTTC. Translating gives CASSIAGDSFYEQYF. Together with reference TRBV19 and TRBJ2-7, the CDR3 gives the full variable domain: DGGITQSPKYLFRKEGQNVTLSCEQNLNHDAMYWYRQDPGQGLRLIYYSQIVNDFQKGDIAEGYSVSREKKESFPLTVTSAQKNPTAFYLCASSIAGDSFYEQYFGPGTRLTVT.

The V gene is TRBV9, the J gene TRBJ2-7; tentative D call: TRBD2 (5 bases). Germline V gives CDR1 SGDLS, CDR2 YYNGEE. V was pared by 6 bases and J by 5 bases, with 15 bases between. This CDR3 contains 13 residues. The CDR3 region is CASNLRVGDEQYF. CDR3 coding DNA: TGTGCCAGCAACTTACGCGTGGGAGACGAGCAGTACTTC.

The rearrangement links TRBV7-9 to TRBJ2-7, with D possibly called TRBD1 or TRBD2 (5 bases each). In germline, CDR1 is SEHNR, CDR2 FQNEAQ (reference sequence). Trimming shortened V by 5 bases and J by 5 bases, and 22 bases separated the two germline ends. The CDR3 contains 16 residues. As DNA, the CDR3 is TGTGCCAGCAGCCCTAGAGGGCCCCGAGGGACGGACGAGCAGTACTTC. It yields the protein CASSPRGPRGTDEQYF.

The gene calls are TRBV6-1 and TRBJ2-5, with D unclear. The CDR3 covers 14 residues. The germline V gene encodes CDR1 MNHNS and CDR2 SASEGT. V was shortened by 2 bases and J by 0 bases, with 7 bases between the two germline ends. The CDR3 loop reads CASSELANQETQYF. Here the CDR3 DNA reads TGTGCCAGCAGTGAACTGGCTAACCAAGAGACCCAGTACTTC.

This clone appeared once. V usage is TRBV28 and J usage is TRBJ2-1; D is ambiguous. The length of the CDR3 is 11 residues. Germline lookup yields CDR1 MDHEN and CDR2 SYDVKM. Trimming removed 8 bases at V and 10 bases at J, with 12 bases between. CDR3 bases: TGTGCCAGCGGCGAGGTCCCAGAGCAGTTCTTC. Translating gives CASGEVPEQFF.

The rearrangement links TRBV7-6 to TRBJ2-7; 7 nucleotides agree with TRBD1. Germline assignment: CDR1 SGHVS and CDR2 FNYEAQ. The CDR3 length is 14 residues. J was trimmed by 3 bases and V by 2 bases; bases with no gene match: 4. The chain's CDR3 is CASSLLTGHYEQYF. The DNA of the CDR3 is TGTGCCAGCAGCTTATTGACAGGGCACTACGAGCAGTACTTC.

This chain's CDR3 is CASSLAGNGYTF. DNA of the CDR3: TGTGCCAGCAGCTTAGCTGGGAATGGCTACACCTTC. The chain combines TRBV13 with TRBJ1-2; D remains unclear. Germline lookup yields CDR1 PRHDT and CDR2 FYEKMQ (reference sequence). The CDR3 has 12 residues. Between the trimmed V and J ends, which lost 1 base and 6 bases, there was a span of 6 bases.

The V gene is TRBV4-1, the J gene TRBJ2-1, with 7 positions matching TRBD1. V lost 4 bases, J lost 4 bases, and 1 base stayed unmatched. The CDR3 extends over 13 amino acids. Germline-derived CDR1 and CDR2 are MGHRA and YSYEKL. The CDR3 is CASSRGQYNEQFF. For the CDR3, the DNA is TGCGCCAGCAGCCGGGGACAGTACAATGAGCAGTTCTTC.

The V gene is TRBV7-9, the J gene TRBJ2-5; 9 nucleotides match TRBD2. CDR1 SEHNR and CDR2 FQNEAQ come from the germline V gene (reference sequence). The trim removed 1 base at V and 7 bases at J, leaving 10 bases unmatched. This CDR3 is 16 amino acids long. The CDR3 loop is CASSLDVTSGPGTQYF. The CDR3 DNA is TGTGCCAGCAGCTTAGATGTGACTAGCGGTCCCGGGACCCAGTACTTC.

This chain connects TRBV19 to TRBJ2-1; no clear D. This CDR3 contains 13 residues. V was pared by 3 bases and J by 9 bases, with 12 bases between. CDR1 is LNHDA and CDR2 is SQIVND in the germline V gene (reference sequence). CDR3 nucleotides: TGTGCCAGTAGTATCGGAGAATTGGGTGAGCAGTTCTTC. Translated: CASSIGELGEQFF.

The V gene is TRBV5-1, the J gene TRBJ2-1, with a tentative D call TRBD2 (6 bases). The ends were cut back, 4 bases at V and 4 bases at J, with 12 bases in the middle. CDR1 is SGHRS, CDR2 YFSETQ, per germline. The CDR3 is 14 residues long. The CDR3 bases are TGCGCCAGCAGCGACGGCCGGGGGTACAATGAGCAGTTCTTC. It specifies CASSDGRGYNEQFF.

Comments on this clone: Different DNA sequences within this sample yield the same CDR3. CDR3 amino acids: CASSVGGYQETQYF. The CDR3 region has the DNA TGTGCCAGCAGCGTAGGGGGGTACCAAGAGACCCAGTACTTC. The chain is built from TRBV9 and TRBJ2-5; tentatively, D is TRBD1 or TRBD2 (5 bases each). V lost 0 bases to trimming and J lost 0 bases, with 6 bases between them. The CDR3 sequence is 14 residues long. CDR1 is SGDLS, CDR2 YYNGEE, per germline.